These T cell receptor beta chains were read from a single sample in a study of cytomegalovirus exposure and HLA in healthy donors. Clones were sequenced by immunoSEQ multiplex PCR, and TCRdb holds only the in-frame ones, with some missing. Its table records about 200,000 clones. The material sequenced was PBMCs. The source of these receptors is a boy younger than 18 in good health and CMV-seronegative. The CDR3 runs from the conserved cysteine through the conserved F or W. D genes are given only for firm matches.

D gene	V gene	J gene	CDR3 DNA	CDR3 protein
TRBD2	TRBV4-1	TRBJ2-7	TGCGCCAGCAGCTTCCGGGGGGGGTACGAGCAGTACTTC	CASSFRGGYEQYF
NA	TRBV6-5	TRBJ2-1	TGTGCCAGCTCCTTCTCGGGGGATCAGTTCTTC	CASSFSGDQFF
TRBD2	TRBV7-9	TRBJ2-3	TGTGCCAGCAGCGCCGGGCTTGGCGGGGGTAGCACAGATACGCAGTATTTT	CASSAGLGGGSTDTQYF
NA	TRBV9	TRBJ1-2	TGTGCCAGCAGCGCATCCCCGGGTGGTCTCCCATATGGCTACACCTTC	CASSASPGGLPYGYTF
TRBD1	TRBV6-6	TRBJ2-7	TGTGCCAGCAGTGTCCCGGACAGGCCGAGCTCCTACGAGCAGTACTTC	CASSVPDRPSSYEQYF
TRBD2	TRBV15	TRBJ2-3	TGTGCCACCAGCAGAAGAACGACCGGGGGGATGACGCAGTATTTT	CATSRRTTGGMTQYF
TRBD1	TRBV2	TRBJ1-5	TGTGCCAGCAGCGGAAAAGGACAGGCGTATAGCAATCAGCCCCAGCATTTT	CASSGKGQAYSNQPQHF
TRBD1	TRBV5-1	TRBJ1-2	TGCGCCAGCAGCCCGTTCGGGGACAGTAACTATGGCTACACCTTC	CASSPFGDSNYGYTF
TRBD2	TRBV7-8	TRBJ2-3	TGTGCCAGCAGCTATCTACTAGCGTTAACGGATACGCAGTATTTT	CASSYLLALTDTQYF
NA	TRBV5-6	TRBJ1-5	TGTGCCAGCAGCCTATTATATAGCAATCAGCCCCAGCATTTT	CASSLLYSNQPQHF
NA	TRBV19	TRBJ2-2	TGTGCCAGTAATAAGCTAGCTGACACCGGGGAGCTGTTTTTT	CASNKLADTGELFF
TRBD1	TRBV6-5	TRBJ1-2	TGTGCCAGCAGTCCGACAGGGGACTATGGCTACACCTTC	CASSPTGDYGYTF
NA	TRBV7-2	TRBJ2-5	TGTGCCAGCAGCTCCCAGGGAAAAGAGACCCAGTACTTC	CASSSQGKETQYF
TRBD2	TRBV7-9	TRBJ2-1	TGTGCCAGCAGCCCGCTCACCGGGACTAGCGTAAATGAGCAGTTCTTC	CASSPLTGTSVNEQFF
TRBD1	TRBV28	TRBJ2-4	TGTGCCAGCAGTACCCGGGACAGGACCAAAAACATTCAGTACTTC	CASSTRDRTKNIQYF
TRBD1	TRBV27	TRBJ1-1	TGTGCCAGCAGATCGTTTGACGGGACAGCGAACACTGAAGCTTTCTTT	CASRSFDGTANTEAFF
NA	TRBV6-1	TRBJ1-3	TGTGCCAGCAGTGAATCAGTCGACAGTCCCGGAAACACCATATATTTT	CASSESVDSPGNTIYF
NA	TRBV18	TRBJ1-1	TGTGCCAGCTCACCGGGGGCTCCAAACACTGAAGCTTTCTTT	CASSPGAPNTEAFF
NA	TRBV9	TRBJ1-6	TGTGCCAGCGGGAGGCCTAATTCACCCCTCCACTTT	CASGRPNSPLHF
TRBD1	TRBV4-1	TRBJ1-2	TGCGCCAGCGGCTCGCTGACAGGGGGCGGGGGCTACACCTTC	CASGSLTGGGGYTF
TRBD1	TRBV7-3	TRBJ2-7	TGTGCCAGCAGCCCCCGGGACAGGGTATCCTACGAGCAGTACTTC	CASSPRDRVSYEQYF
TRBD1	TRBV9	TRBJ2-7	TGTGCCAGCAGCGACGTGGGGGACAGGGAATCTCCGGGCGAGCAGTACTTC	CASSDVGDRESPGEQYF
NA	TRBV7-7	TRBJ2-5	TGTGCTAGCAGCCAGGACAGCCAAGAGACCCAGTACTTC	CASSQDSQETQYF
NA	TRBV4-3	TRBJ1-2	TGCGCCAGCAGCCCGGACATCCAAAGAGGCTACACCTTC	CASSPDIQRGYTF
NA	TRBV6-1	TRBJ1-5	TGTGCCAGCAGTGAAGCGTGGCGCGGGGCGAGCAATCAGCCCCAGCATTTT	CASSEAWRGASNQPQHF
NA	TRBV28	TRBJ1-1	TGTGCCAGCAGTTTACGCCAGGTAGTGAACACTGAAGCTTTCTTT	CASSLRQVVNTEAFF
TRBD1	TRBV5-4	TRBJ1-2	TGTGCCAGCAGCTTTTGGGACAGAACATCGTATGGCTACACCTTC	CASSFWDRTSYGYTF
NA	TRBV5-6	TRBJ1-1	TGTGCCAGCAGCTTGAGGGGGGGCACGGAAGCTTTCTTT	CASSLRGGTEAFF
TRBD1	TRBV11-1	TRBJ2-5	TGTGCCAGCAGCAAACAGGGGGCCCTCCTCCAAGAGACCCAGTACTTC	CASSKQGALLQETQYF
TRBD1	TRBV29-1	TRBJ2-7	TGCAGCGCGAGCCGGGACAGTTACGAGCAGTACTTC	CSASRDSYEQYF
TRBD1	TRBV7-8	TRBJ1-1	TGTGCCAGCAGCTTTACAGGGGTGAAGGACACTGAAGCTTTCTTT	CASSFTGVKDTEAFF
TRBD2	TRBV5-1	TRBJ2-5	TGCGCCAGCAGCTTGGTCCGCGCGGGGGGCCGAAAAGAGACCCGGTACTTC	CASSLVRAGGRKETRYF
TRBD1	TRBV6-1	TRBJ1-6	TGTGCCAGCAGTGAAGGGGCTGGGACAGTAAAGTCCTATAATTCACCCCTCCACTTT	CASSEGAGTVKSYNSPLHF
NA	TRBV11-2	TRBJ2-1	TGTGCCAGCAGCTTGACAGTAAACAATGAGCAGTTCTTC	CASSLTVNNEQFF
TRBD2	TRBV5-4	TRBJ2-1	TGTGCCAGCAGCTCCATAGCGGGGGTGAATGAGCAGTTCTTC	CASSSIAGVNEQFF
NA	TRBV27	TRBJ1-2	TGTGCCAGCAGTTCGGACATAACTAACTATGGCTACACCTTC	CASSSDITNYGYTF
NA	TRBV14	TRBJ1-2	TGTGCCAGCAGCCCCCTCGTCGAGTTTCGAGGCTACACCTTC	CASSPLVEFRGYTF
NA	TRBV7-9	TRBJ2-7	TGTGCCAGCAGCTTTGGGACATTTGATCCCTACGAGCAGTACTTC	CASSFGTFDPYEQYF
NA	TRBV4-1	TRBJ2-7	TGCGCCAGCAGCCCGGTACCGGGACAAAGTGAAGGCGAGCAGTACTTC	CASSPVPGQSEGEQYF
TRBD1	TRBV7-6	TRBJ2-5	TGTGCCAGCAGAACGGGACAGGGGGCCTGGGAGACCCAGTACTTC	CASRTGQGAWETQYF
TRBD1	TRBV19	TRBJ1-1	TGTGCCACTAATACAGGGGGCACTGAAGCTTTCTTT	CATNTGGTEAFF
NA	TRBV7-2	TRBJ2-7	TGTGCCAGCAGCTTAATTCCGGGGGAGCAGTACTTC	CASSLIPGEQYF
NA	TRBV6-5	TRBJ1-2	TGTGCCAGCAGCCCCGGGTTCTATGGCTACACCTTC	CASSPGFYGYTF
NA	TRBV21-1	TRBJ2-1	TGTGCCAGCAGCAAAAGGACAGGGAATGAGCAGTTCTTC	CASSKRTGNEQFF
TRBD2	TRBV15	TRBJ2-1	TGTGCCACCGCACCCCGGACTAGCCTCGACAATGAGCAGTTCTTC	CATAPRTSLDNEQFF
NA	TRBV7-3	TRBJ1-3	TGTGCCAGCAGCGCAGGGATCGGTGGAAACACCATATATTTT	CASSAGIGGNTIYF
NA	TRBV7-8	TRBJ1-2	TGTGCCAGCAGCTTAAGGGAGGCCGATGGCTACACCTTC	CASSLREADGYTF
NA	TRBV5-1	TRBJ2-5	TGCGCCAGCAGCTTGGGGGCCGCTGGGGGGAAAGAGACCCAGTACTTC	CASSLGAAGGKETQYF
NA	TRBV6-6	TRBJ1-1	TGTGCCAGCAGTCCCCTTCAGGAGAACACTGAAGCTTTCTTT	CASSPLQENTEAFF
NA	TRBV5-6	TRBJ1-1	TGTGCCAGCAGCTCCTGGGGCTTAAGGGACACTGAAGCTTTCTTT	CASSSWGLRDTEAFF
NA	TRBV10-1	TRBJ2-5	TGCGCCAGCAGTGACCCAGGGTTTGGAGAGACCCAGTACTTC	CASSDPGFGETQYF
TRBD2	TRBV6-5	TRBJ2-7	TGTGCCAGCAGCCATAGCGGGGGGAAATACGAGCAGTACTTC	CASSHSGGKYEQYF